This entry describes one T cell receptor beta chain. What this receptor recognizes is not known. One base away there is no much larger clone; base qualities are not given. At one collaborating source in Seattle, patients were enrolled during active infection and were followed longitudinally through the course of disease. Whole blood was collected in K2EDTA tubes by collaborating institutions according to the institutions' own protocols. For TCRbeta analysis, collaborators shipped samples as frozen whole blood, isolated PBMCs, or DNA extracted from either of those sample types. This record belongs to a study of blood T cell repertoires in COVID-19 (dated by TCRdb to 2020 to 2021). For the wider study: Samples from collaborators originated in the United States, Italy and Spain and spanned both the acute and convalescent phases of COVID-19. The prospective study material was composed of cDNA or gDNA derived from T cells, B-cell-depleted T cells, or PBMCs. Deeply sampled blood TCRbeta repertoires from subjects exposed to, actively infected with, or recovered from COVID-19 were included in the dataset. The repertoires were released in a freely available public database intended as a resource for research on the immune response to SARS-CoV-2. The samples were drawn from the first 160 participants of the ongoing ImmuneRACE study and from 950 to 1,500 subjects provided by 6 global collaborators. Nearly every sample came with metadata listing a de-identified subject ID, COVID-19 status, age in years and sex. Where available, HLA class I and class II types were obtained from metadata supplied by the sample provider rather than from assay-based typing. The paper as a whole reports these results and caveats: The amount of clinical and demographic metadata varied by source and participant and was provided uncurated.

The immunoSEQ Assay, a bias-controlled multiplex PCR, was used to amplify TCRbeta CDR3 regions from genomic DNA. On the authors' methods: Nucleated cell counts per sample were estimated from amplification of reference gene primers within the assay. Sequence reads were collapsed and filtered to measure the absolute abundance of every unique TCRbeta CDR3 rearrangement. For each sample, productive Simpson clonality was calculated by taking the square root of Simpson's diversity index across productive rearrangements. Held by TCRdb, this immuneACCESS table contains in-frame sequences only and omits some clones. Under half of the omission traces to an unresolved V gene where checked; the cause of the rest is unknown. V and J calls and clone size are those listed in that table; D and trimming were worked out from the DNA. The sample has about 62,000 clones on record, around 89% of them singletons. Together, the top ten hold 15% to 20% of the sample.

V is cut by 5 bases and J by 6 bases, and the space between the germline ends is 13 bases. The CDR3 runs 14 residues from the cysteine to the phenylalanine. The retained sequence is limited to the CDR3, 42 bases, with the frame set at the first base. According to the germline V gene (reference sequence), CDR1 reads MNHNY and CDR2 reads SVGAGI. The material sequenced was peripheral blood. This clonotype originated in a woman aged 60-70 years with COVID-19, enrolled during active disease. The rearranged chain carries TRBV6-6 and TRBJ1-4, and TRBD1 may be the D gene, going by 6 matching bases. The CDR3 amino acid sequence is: CASSRDTRDEKLFF. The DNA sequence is TGTGCCAGCAGTAGGGACACCCGGGATGAAAAACTGTTTTTT.